This TCR beta chain is from a study of T-cell reconstitution after alpha-beta-depleted transplantation in children. CDR1 and CDR2 (germline): WSHSY, SAAADI. The CDR3 runs 16 residues. V lost 0 bases, J lost 4 bases, and 6 bases stayed unmatched. Unique molecular identifiers were incorporated during preparation of the TCRbeta library. TCRdb reprocessed the PCR reads with MiXCR, giving one entry per CDR3 protein. The table has 200,000 or so distinct CDR3 sequences, about 8.2% seen once. This receptor was taken from a male patient between 2 and 10 years old who had a stem cell transplant for acute myeloid leukemia, so the T cells may come from the graft donor. V usage is TRBV10-2 and J usage is TRBJ2-1, with 7 bases fitting TRBD2. The input for sequencing was PBMCs, mostly from graft donor cells, taken 360 days after TCRalphabeta/CD19-depleted stem cell transplant. This CDR3 is CASSESMLAAYNEQFF. The CDR3 nucleotides are TGCGCCAGCAGTGAGTCGATGCTAGCGGCATACAATGAGCAGTTCTTC.